What follows are 23 T cell receptor beta chains derived from one specimen sequenced in a study of blood T cell repertoires in COVID-19 (dated by TCRdb to the early 2020s). The library was built by means of the immunoSEQ multiplex PCR assay. Here the immuneACCESS table is served through TCRdb, limited to in-frame sequences with V and J called. Missing clones are a known gap in these copies; in checked studies unresolved V genes cover under half, and the rest lacks a known reason. The sample includes about 64,000 clones, with under 95% observed a single time. Together, the top ten hold approximately 1.6% of the sample. Sequenced sample: peripheral blood. These receptors originate from a human donor in a cohort sampled during active COVID-19.

This clone was detected a few times. In nucleotides, the CDR3 is TGTGCCACCAGTGATTTAGGACAGGGTGGCGGGGAGCAGTACTTC. As protein: CATSDLGQGGGEQYF. The J gene is TRBJ2-7, the V gene TRBV24-1, with 8 bases identical to TRBD1. This CDR3 spans 15 amino acids. V lost 1 base and J lost 7; bases outside the gene matches: 8. The germline CDR1 and CDR2 sequences are KGHDR and SFDVKD.

The chain uses TRBV2 and TRBJ1-1; 7 positions match TRBD1. CDR3 length: 14 residues. In germline, CDR1 is SNHLY, CDR2 FYNNEI. V dropped 8 bases and J dropped 0; count of bases not matched to a gene: 6. The CDR3 reads CASLYRGLNTEAFF. For the CDR3, the DNA is TGTGCCAGCCTTTACAGGGGATTGAACACTGAAGCTTTCTTT.

The rearrangement uses TRBV28 and TRBJ2-1; no reliable D call. Germline assignment: CDR1 MDHEN and CDR2 SYDVKM. V dropped 7 bases and J dropped 7 bases, with 14 bases sitting between them. CDR3 length equals 13 residues. The CDR3 here is CASTVTTANEQFF. The CDR3 DNA sequence: TGTGCCAGCACCGTAACTACTGCGAATGAGCAGTTCTTC.

The chain is built from TRBV18 and TRBJ2-7, with a possible D match to TRBD1 (5 bases). The CDR3 length is 16 residues. Germline values: CDR1 KGHSH, CDR2 LQKENI. V was trimmed by 0 bases and J by 13 bases, leaving 25 bases between them. Written as DNA, the CDR3 is TGTGCCAGCTCACCACCTAGGGGTAGTGAGATACGATTGCAATACTTC. The encoded protein is CASSPPRGSEIRLQYF.

This clone was seen a single time. The chain uses TRBV5-8 and TRBJ1-1, with TRBD1 matching 8 bases. Germline CDR1 reads SGHTS; CDR2 reads YDEGEE. This CDR3 region has 17 residues. Unmatched junction bases numbered 11, after V lost 4 bases and J lost 0 bases. The CDR3 loop is CASSLQGDRRLNTEAFF. As DNA, the CDR3 is TGTGCCAGCAGCCTACAAGGGGACAGGAGATTGAACACTGAAGCTTTCTTT.

This CDR3 is CASSSSSMVGTDTQYF. In DNA, the CDR3 is TGCGCCAGCAGCTCCTCCTCTATGGTCGGCACAGATACGCAGTATTTT. The chain employs TRBV5-1 and TRBJ2-3; D unclear. Deletions cut 3 bases from V and 1 base from J, with 15 bases between. The germline V gene has CDR1 SGHRS and CDR2 YFSETQ. This CDR3 comprises 16 residues. Complete variable domain (other parts from reference TRBV5-1 and TRBJ2-3): KAGVTQTPRYLIKTRGQQVTLSCSPISGHRSVSWYQQTPGQGLQFLFEYFSETQRNKGNFPGRFSGRQFSNSRSEMNVSTLELGDSALYLCASSSSSMVGTDTQYFGPGTRLTVL.

The chain uses TRBV4-1 and TRBJ2-7, with D maybe TRBD2 (7 bases). CDR1 is MGHRA, CDR2 YSYEKL, per germline. The CDR3 consists of 13 residues. The ends were cut back, 4 bases at V and 9 bases at J, with 16 bases in the middle. CDR3 loop: CASSLGRGAMQYF. DNA of the CDR3: TGCGCCAGCAGCCTAGGACGGGGGGCGATGCAGTACTTC.

This clone has a single count. This sequence joins TRBV9 and TRBJ1-2, with D possibly TRBD1 on 6 matching bases. The V and J ends lost 6 bases and 4 bases respectively, with 13 bases between them. This CDR3 is built from 13 residues. Germline-derived CDR1 and CDR2 are SGDLS and YYNGEE. In DNA, the CDR3 is TGTGCCAGCACCAGACAGGATGGCTATGGCTACACCTTC. Amino acid sequence: CASTRQDGYGYTF.

V gene TRBV7-8 combines with J gene TRBJ2-1, with TRBD2 matching over 12 bases. Trimming removed 5 bases from V and 9 bases from J; junction bases left unmatched: 2. Germline CDR1 and CDR2: SGHVS and FQNEAQ. The CDR3 extends over 13 amino acids. Here the CDR3 reads CASSQGLAGEQFF. Here the CDR3 DNA reads TGTGCCAGCAGCCAGGGACTAGCGGGTGAGCAGTTCTTC.

This rearrangement joins TRBV29-1 to TRBJ2-1; D possibly corresponds to TRBD2 (6 bases). Trimming removed 4 bases from V and 5 bases from J, with 24 bases in between. The CDR3 spans 17 residues. Germline values: CDR1 SQVTM, CDR2 ANQGSEA. The CDR3 region is CSVGPGDQAGRNNEQFF. For the CDR3, the DNA is TGCAGCGTTGGCCCCGGGGACCAGGCAGGGAGGAACAATGAGCAGTTCTTC.

This clone was seen a single time. The chain couples TRBV7-8 to TRBJ2-7; 7 nucleotides agree with TRBD1. The length of the CDR3 is 15 residues. The germline V gene encodes CDR1 SGHVS and CDR2 FQNEAQ. J was trimmed by 1 base and V by 6 bases; bases with no gene match: 9. Here the CDR3 reads CASRPQGSGSYEQYF. The CDR3 nucleotides read TGTGCCAGCAGACCACAGGGGTCGGGGTCCTACGAGCAGTACTTC.

The chain joins TRBV9 to TRBJ1-5, with D possibly being TRBD1 (5 bases). This CDR3 has 12 residues. Germline CDR1 is SGDLS and CDR2 is YYNGEE. V dropped 4 bases and J dropped 4 bases, with 6 bases sitting between them. The CDR3 here is CASSRGNQPQHF. For the CDR3, the DNA is TGTGCCAGCAGCAGGGGAAATCAGCCCCAGCATTTT.

The chain has TRBV6-5 and TRBJ1-4; D may be TRBD1 (5 bases). CDR3 size: 14 residues. With 8 bases removed from V and 3 bases from J, the gap between germline ends came to 13 bases. Looked up from germline, CDR1 is MNHEY and CDR2 is SVGAGI. In DNA form, the CDR3 reads TGTGCCAGCGGCCAGGGCTCCCCTAATGAAAAACTGTTTTTT. This codes for CASGQGSPNEKLFF.

V gene TRBV4-1 combines with J gene TRBJ2-1; TRBD1 might be the D (6 bases). Per the germline V gene, CDR1 is MGHRA and CDR2 is YSYEKL. The CDR3 runs to 16 residues. The V end lost 4 bases, the J end lost 5 bases, and 18 bases lay between the germline ends. CDR3 amino acids: CASSPLGQQTNNEQFF. The CDR3 region has the DNA TGCGCCAGCAGCCCCTTAGGACAGCAAACTAACAATGAGCAGTTCTTC.

The chain combines TRBV11-3 with TRBJ2-3, with TRBD2 as a possible D gene (6 bases). CDR1 and CDR2 from the germline V gene are SGHNT and YENEEA. The CDR3 sequence is 14 residues long. The ends were cut back, 5 bases at V and 1 base at J, with 10 bases in the middle. CDR3 region: CASSRREGTDTQYF. Here the CDR3 DNA reads TGTGCCAGCAGCCGCAGGGAGGGCACAGATACGCAGTATTTT.

The genes are TRBV18 and TRBJ1-6; TRBD1 might be the D (6 bases). Per germline, CDR1 KGHSH and CDR2 LQKENI. The length of the CDR3 is 14 residues. Deletions cut 4 bases from V and 8 bases from J, with 12 bases between. CDR3 sequence reads: CASSLQGTDSPLHF. CDR3 sequence (DNA): TGTGCCAGCTCACTACAGGGTACGGATTCACCCCTCCACTTT. Combining the CDR3 with reference TRBV18 and TRBJ1-6 gives the whole variable domain NAGVMQNPRHLVRRRGQEARLRCSPMKGHSHVYWYRQLPEEGLKFMVYLQKENIIDESGMPKERFSAEFPKEGPSILRIQQVVRGDSAAYFCASSLQGTDSPLHFGNGTRLTVT.

This chain joins TRBV28 and TRBJ2-7; D is possibly TRBD2 (6 bases). Germline lookup yields CDR1 MDHEN and CDR2 SYDVKM. V lost 3 bases, J lost 3 bases, and 15 bases lay in between. The CDR3 sequence is 15 residues long. In DNA, the CDR3 is TGTGCCAGCAGTTTTTTCCTCCGGAGGGTCTACGAGCAGTACTTC. Protein product: CASSFFLRRVYEQYF.

The chain combines TRBV6-1 with TRBJ2-3; 7 positions match TRBD1. The V and J ends lost 3 bases and 2 bases, in that order; junction bases with no gene match: 8. Germline assignment: CDR1 MNHNS and CDR2 SASEGT. The CDR3 loop spans 16 amino acids. CDR3 region: CASSDQGTDFTDTQYF. CDR3 coding DNA: TGTGCCAGCAGTGATCAAGGGACAGACTTCACAGATACGCAGTATTTT.

The rearrangement links TRBV2 to TRBJ2-7; perhaps TRBD2 as D (6 bases). Trimming removed 0 bases at V and 2 bases at J, with 11 bases between. The CDR3 sequence is 15 residues long. The germline V gene has CDR1 SNHLY and CDR2 FYNNEI. The CDR3 DNA is TGTGCCAGCAGTGAAGCTAGCGGTGATGCCTACGAGCAGTACTTC. Residues: CASSEASGDAYEQYF.

This rearrangement joins TRBV5-1 to TRBJ2-1; no firm D call. V gave up 4 bases and J gave up 1 base, with 9 bases separating them. The CDR3 has 14 residues. Germline CDR1 reads SGHRS; CDR2 reads YFSETQ. CDR3 nucleotide sequence: TGCGCCAGCAGCCAGAAGACATCCTACAATGAGCAGTTCTTC. It codes for CASSQKTSYNEQFF. The whole variable domain, remainder taken from reference TRBV5-1 and TRBJ2-1, is KAGVTQTPRYLIKTRGQQVTLSCSPISGHRSVSWYQQTPGQGLQFLFEYFSETQRNKGNFPGRFSGRQFSNSRSEMNVSTLELGDSALYLCASSQKTSYNEQFFGPGTRLTVL.

The chain recombines TRBV18 with TRBJ1-2; 12 bases align to TRBD1. CDR1 and CDR2 from the germline V gene are KGHSH and LQKENI. The CDR3 consists of 15 residues. J lost 7 bases, V lost 0 bases, and 3 bases had no gene match. The CDR3 is CASSPPGTGGFGYTF. The CDR3 nucleotides are TGTGCCAGCTCACCACCAGGGACAGGGGGCTTTGGCTACACCTTC.

The rearrangement joins TRBV4-1 to TRBJ2-3; TRBD2 matches 9 bases. The CDR3 loop spans 17 amino acids. Trimming at V came to 0 bases and at J to 4 bases, leaving 8 bases not matched to a gene. From germline, CDR1 is MGHRA and CDR2 YSYEKL. CDR3 DNA: TGCGCCAGCAGCCAAGACGTGAGCGGGAGGCCTCCAGATACGCAGTATTTT. Residues: CASSQDVSGRPPDTQYF.

V usage is TRBV5-4 and J usage is TRBJ2-7, with 9 positions matching TRBD1. The trim removed 4 bases at V and 2 bases at J, leaving 7 bases unmatched. This CDR3 comprises 15 residues. Germline loops: CDR1 SGHNT, CDR2 YYREEE (reference sequence). The CDR3: CASSPGGQGTYEQYF. CDR3 nucleotides: TGTGCCAGCAGCCCTGGGGGACAGGGAACCTACGAGCAGTACTTC.